The rows below give T cell receptor beta chains drawn from one sample of a study of T cell changes during pregnancy in multiple sclerosis. Method: immunoSEQ multiplex PCR; TCRdb's copy keeps in-frame clones and lacks some. Among roughly 60,000 clones listed, around 90% were seen once. Sample: CD4+ T cells from peripheral blood mononuclear cells, taken in the first trimester of pregnancy. These receptors were collected from a female donor with multiple sclerosis, enrolled in a pregnancy study. CDR3s include the opening cysteine and the closing phenylalanine or tryptophan. The order of the fields is J gene, D gene, CDR3 length, clone size, V gene, CDR3 DNA, CDR3 protein. The D gene is left open where the match is weak. Some rows have no size entry. The others give once, few or many, or a class for an expanded clone.

j_gene: TRBJ2-1
d_gene: TRBD2
len: 14
abundance: once
v_gene: TRBV5-1
CDR3nt: TGCGCCAGCAGCGGGACTAGCGGGGGGCATGAGCAGTTCTTC
CDR3aa: CASSGTSGGHEQFF

j_gene: TRBJ1-1
d_gene: TRBD1
len: 14
abundance: once
v_gene: TRBV28
CDR3nt: TGTGCCAGCAGTTCAAGCGACAGGGGTACTAAAGCTTTCTTT
CDR3aa: CASSSSDRGTKAFF

j_gene: TRBJ2-5
d_gene: TRBD1
len: 15
abundance: -
v_gene: TRBV7-2
CDR3nt: TGTGCCAGCAGGCGTTTAGAGGACAGGGAAGAGACCCAGTACTTC
CDR3aa: CASRRLEDREETQYF

j_gene: TRBJ2-4
d_gene: TRBD1
len: 16
abundance: -
v_gene: TRBV9
CDR3nt: TGTGCCAGCAGCGTAGCTACAGGGGGGTCCAAAAACATTCAGTACTTC
CDR3aa: CASSVATGGSKNIQYF

j_gene: TRBJ1-4
d_gene: -
len: 15
abundance: -
v_gene: TRBV7-6
CDR3nt: TGTGCCAGCAGCTTAGATCGGGGGGCGTCTGAAAAACTGTTTTTT
CDR3aa: CASSLDRGASEKLFF

j_gene: TRBJ2-2
d_gene: -
len: 17
abundance: -
v_gene: TRBV7-2
CDR3nt: TGTGCCAGCAGCTTATCAGCCAGGGGCCTGAGGGCCGGGGAGCTGTTTTTT
CDR3aa: CASSLSARGLRAGELFF

j_gene: TRBJ1-5
d_gene: -
len: 15
abundance: -
v_gene: TRBV19
CDR3nt: TGTGCCAGTAGTATTGTGTCAGGGGGCAATCAGCCCCAGCATTTT
CDR3aa: CASSIVSGGNQPQHF

j_gene: TRBJ2-1
d_gene: -
len: 14
abundance: few
v_gene: TRBV6-1
CDR3nt: TGTGCCAGCAGTGTGTGGCCAACGCCCAATGAGCAGTTCTTC
CDR3aa: CASSVWPTPNEQFF

j_gene: TRBJ1-2
d_gene: -
len: 13
abundance: once
v_gene: TRBV6-6
CDR3nt: TGTGCCAGCAGTTACACGGGGGGCGATGGCTACACCTTC
CDR3aa: CASSYTGGDGYTF

j_gene: TRBJ1-4
d_gene: TRBD1
len: 14
abundance: -
v_gene: TRBV4-2
CDR3nt: TGTGCCAGCAGCCCGGGACAGGGAAGTGAAAAACTGTTTTTT
CDR3aa: CASSPGQGSEKLFF

j_gene: TRBJ1-5
d_gene: TRBD1
len: 16
abundance: few
v_gene: TRBV27
CDR3nt: TGTGCCAGCAGTTCCCTCGGGGCAGGGGGCTTGCAGCCCCAGCATTTT
CDR3aa: CASSSLGAGGLQPQHF

j_gene: TRBJ1-4
d_gene: TRBD1
len: 15
abundance: once
v_gene: TRBV9
CDR3nt: TGTGCCAGCAGCGGGCCGACAGGGGCGGGTGAAAAACTGTTTTTT
CDR3aa: CASSGPTGAGEKLFF

j_gene: TRBJ2-7
d_gene: -
len: 12
abundance: -
v_gene: TRBV29-1
CDR3nt: TGCAGCGTTGCACAGTCGTCTGGCGAGCAGTACTTC
CDR3aa: CSVAQSSGEQYF

j_gene: TRBJ2-5
d_gene: TRBD2
len: 13
abundance: -
v_gene: TRBV28
CDR3nt: TGTGCCAGCAGTCCGGGACTAGTGATGACCCAGTACTTC
CDR3aa: CASSPGLVMTQYF

j_gene: TRBJ2-7
d_gene: TRBD1
len: 15
abundance: -
v_gene: TRBV6-4
CDR3nt: TGTGCCAGCAGTCTAAACCAGGGGGCCTTCTACGAGCAGTACTTC
CDR3aa: CASSLNQGAFYEQYF

j_gene: TRBJ1-2
d_gene: -
len: 14
abundance: -
v_gene: TRBV19
CDR3nt: TGTGCCAGCAGTATGCGTGGAGCCGGGTATGGCTACACCTTC
CDR3aa: CASSMRGAGYGYTF

j_gene: TRBJ2-7
d_gene: -
len: 15
abundance: -
v_gene: TRBV6-5
CDR3nt: TGTGCCAGCAGCTCCGCCCCGGCAGGATCCTACGAGCAGTACTTC
CDR3aa: CASSSAPAGSYEQYF

j_gene: TRBJ1-1
d_gene: -
len: 10
abundance: -
v_gene: TRBV19
CDR3nt: TGTGCCAGTAGCCAGTTGGTGACTTTCTTT
CDR3aa: CASSQLVTFF

j_gene: TRBJ1-4
d_gene: TRBD1
len: 14
abundance: -
v_gene: TRBV7-6
CDR3nt: TGTGCCAGCAGCTTCAGGGGGCCAGGGGAAAAACTGTTTTTT
CDR3aa: CASSFRGPGEKLFF

j_gene: TRBJ1-3
d_gene: TRBD1
len: 18
abundance: -
v_gene: TRBV5-5
CDR3nt: TGTGCCAGCAGCTTGGAGTTCTTCGGGACAGCCGCTGGAAACACCATATATTTT
CDR3aa: CASSLEFFGTAAGNTIYF

j_gene: TRBJ2-5
d_gene: TRBD2
len: 17
abundance: -
v_gene: TRBV5-5
CDR3nt: TGTGCCAGCAGCTTGAACGGGGGGGCCGTTTCTCAAGAGACCCAGTACTTC
CDR3aa: CASSLNGGAVSQETQYF

j_gene: TRBJ1-4
d_gene: -
len: 11
abundance: -
v_gene: TRBV29-1
CDR3nt: TGCAGCGTTCGACACGCCGAAAAACTGTTTTTT
CDR3aa: CSVRHAEKLFF

j_gene: TRBJ1-6
d_gene: -
len: 10
abundance: once
v_gene: TRBV20-1
CDR3nt: TGCAGTGCTGGTGGCTCACCCCTCCACTTT
CDR3aa: CSAGGSPLHF

j_gene: TRBJ1-1
d_gene: -
len: 13
abundance: -
v_gene: TRBV14
CDR3nt: TGTGCCAGCAGCCACCAGGGGTACACTGAAGCTTTCTTT
CDR3aa: CASSHQGYTEAFF

j_gene: TRBJ1-2
d_gene: -
len: 15
abundance: once
v_gene: TRBV25-1
CDR3nt: TGTGCCAGCAGTGAATATATTCCGGGTGCGCGAGGCTACACCTTC
CDR3aa: CASSEYIPGARGYTF

j_gene: TRBJ1-2
d_gene: -
len: 13
abundance: -
v_gene: TRBV4-3
CDR3nt: TGCGCCAGCAGCCAAGACGAGACAGGTGGCTACACCTTC
CDR3aa: CASSQDETGGYTF

j_gene: TRBJ2-4
d_gene: -
len: 15
abundance: -
v_gene: TRBV7-9
CDR3nt: TGTGCCAGCAGCGAAGAGGGAGGTGCCAAAAACATTCAGTACTTC
CDR3aa: CASSEEGGAKNIQYF

j_gene: TRBJ1-1
d_gene: -
len: 15
abundance: -
v_gene: TRBV7-2
CDR3nt: TGTGCCAGCAGCTTAGACCCGCCGGGTACCACTGAAGCTTTCTTT
CDR3aa: CASSLDPPGTTEAFF

j_gene: TRBJ2-1
d_gene: TRBD2
len: 15
abundance: -
v_gene: TRBV5-4
CDR3nt: TGTGCCAGCAGCTTGGAGGGACTAAGGAGCTATGAGCAGTTCTTC
CDR3aa: CASSLEGLRSYEQFF

j_gene: TRBJ2-1
d_gene: -
len: 12
abundance: -
v_gene: TRBV15
CDR3nt: TGTGCCACCAGCAGAGGTCCTTATGAGCAGTTCTTC
CDR3aa: CATSRGPYEQFF

j_gene: TRBJ1-2
d_gene: -
len: 12
abundance: -
v_gene: TRBV7-2
CDR3nt: TGTGCCAGCAGCAACAGGGTGCGGAGCTACACCTTC
CDR3aa: CASSNRVRSYTF

j_gene: TRBJ1-2
d_gene: -
len: 17
abundance: -
v_gene: TRBV27
CDR3nt: TGTGCCAGCAGTTTATCGAACAGGTTGGGGAACACACGGGGCTACACCTTC
CDR3aa: CASSLSNRLGNTRGYTF

j_gene: TRBJ2-3
d_gene: TRBD2
len: 16
abundance: -
v_gene: TRBV18
CDR3nt: TGTGCCAGCTCTCCCCTTAGCGGGGCTAGCACAGATACGCAGTATTTT
CDR3aa: CASSPLSGASTDTQYF

j_gene: TRBJ2-3
d_gene: -
len: 16
abundance: -
v_gene: TRBV7-3
CDR3nt: TGTGCCAGCAGCTTAACCCCTCTACTAGACCCAGATACGCAGTATTTT
CDR3aa: CASSLTPLLDPDTQYF

j_gene: TRBJ1-6
d_gene: -
len: 16
abundance: once
v_gene: TRBV10-3
CDR3nt: TGTGCCATCAGGATGCTTCCCCCACAGTATAATTCACCCCTCCACTTT
CDR3aa: CAIRMLPPQYNSPLHF

j_gene: TRBJ2-7
d_gene: -
len: 13
abundance: -
v_gene: TRBV2
CDR3nt: TGTGCCAGCGGTACGACAGGCGCCTACGAGCAGTACTTC
CDR3aa: CASGTTGAYEQYF

j_gene: TRBJ1-1
d_gene: -
len: 13
abundance: -
v_gene: TRBV7-8
CDR3nt: TGTGCCAGCAGGCCCAGGCCTAACACTGAAGCTTTCTTT
CDR3aa: CASRPRPNTEAFF

j_gene: TRBJ1-1
d_gene: TRBD1
len: 15
abundance: -
v_gene: TRBV4-3
CDR3nt: TGCGCCAGCACCATATCACAGGGGGCAGGCACTGAAGCTTTCTTT
CDR3aa: CASTISQGAGTEAFF

j_gene: TRBJ1-5
d_gene: -
len: 13
abundance: -
v_gene: TRBV4-3
CDR3nt: TGCGCCAGCAGCCTAAAGAGCGATCAGCCCCAGCATTTT
CDR3aa: CASSLKSDQPQHF

j_gene: TRBJ1-2
d_gene: -
len: 14
abundance: -
v_gene: TRBV7-6
CDR3nt: TGTGCCAGCAGCCGAACCACAGATAATTATGGCTACACCTTC
CDR3aa: CASSRTTDNYGYTF

j_gene: TRBJ2-7
d_gene: TRBD1
len: 15
abundance: -
v_gene: TRBV5-4
CDR3nt: TGTGCCAGCAGCTCTGGACAGGGGAGGATCCACGAGCAGTACTTC
CDR3aa: CASSSGQGRIHEQYF

j_gene: TRBJ1-1
d_gene: -
len: 13
abundance: -
v_gene: TRBV19
CDR3nt: TGTGCCAGTAGTATCCAGGGAGGGACTGAAGCTTTCTTT
CDR3aa: CASSIQGGTEAFF

j_gene: TRBJ1-2
d_gene: TRBD1
len: 12
abundance: -
v_gene: TRBV27
CDR3nt: TGTGCCAGCAGTCGGGCAGGGGGCGGCTACACCTTC
CDR3aa: CASSRAGGGYTF

j_gene: TRBJ1-5
d_gene: -
len: 14
abundance: -
v_gene: TRBV6-5
CDR3nt: TGTGCCAGCAGTTACTCGAGAACCGCTCAGCCCCAGCATTTT
CDR3aa: CASSYSRTAQPQHF

j_gene: TRBJ2-3
d_gene: -
len: 13
abundance: -
v_gene: TRBV6-5
CDR3nt: TGTGCCAGCAGTTACCACGGGACTCGTTTAAAGGATTTT
CDR3aa: CASSYHGTRLKDF

j_gene: TRBJ1-1
d_gene: -
len: 13
abundance: once
v_gene: TRBV7-3
CDR3nt: TGTGCCAGCCGTCCCGGGGGGGGCACTGAAGCTTTCTTT
CDR3aa: CASRPGGGTEAFF

j_gene: TRBJ1-5
d_gene: TRBD1
len: 17
abundance: -
v_gene: TRBV15
CDR3nt: TGTGCCACCAGCCTCCTCCAGGGGGCGCGGGGTAATCAGCCCCAGCATTTT
CDR3aa: CATSLLQGARGNQPQHF

j_gene: TRBJ2-7
d_gene: TRBD2
len: 18
abundance: -
v_gene: TRBV9
CDR3nt: TGTGCCAGCAGCGTAGATCCGACTAGCGGGGGTCTCATCGACGAGCAGTACTTC
CDR3aa: CASSVDPTSGGLIDEQYF

j_gene: TRBJ2-5
d_gene: -
len: 16
abundance: -
v_gene: TRBV18
CDR3nt: TGTGCCAGCTCCGGTGGAGGGGGCGCATCGTGGGAGACCCAGTACTTC
CDR3aa: CASSGGGGASWETQYF

j_gene: TRBJ2-2
d_gene: -
len: 17
abundance: -
v_gene: TRBV18
CDR3nt: TGTGCCAGCTCACCAAAGTGGACTAGGGGGAATGTCGGGGAGCTGTTTTTT
CDR3aa: CASSPKWTRGNVGELFF